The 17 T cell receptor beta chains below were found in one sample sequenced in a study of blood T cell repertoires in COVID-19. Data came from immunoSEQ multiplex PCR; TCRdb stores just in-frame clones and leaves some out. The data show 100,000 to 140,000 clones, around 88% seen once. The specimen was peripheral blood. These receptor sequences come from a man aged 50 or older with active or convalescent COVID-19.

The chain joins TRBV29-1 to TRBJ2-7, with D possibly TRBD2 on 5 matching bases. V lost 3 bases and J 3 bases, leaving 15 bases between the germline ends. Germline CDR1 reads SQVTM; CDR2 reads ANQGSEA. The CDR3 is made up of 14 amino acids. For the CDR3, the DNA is TGCAGCGTTGACTCGGCGGGCCAAGGCTACGAGCAGTACTTC. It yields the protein CSVDSAGQGYEQYF.

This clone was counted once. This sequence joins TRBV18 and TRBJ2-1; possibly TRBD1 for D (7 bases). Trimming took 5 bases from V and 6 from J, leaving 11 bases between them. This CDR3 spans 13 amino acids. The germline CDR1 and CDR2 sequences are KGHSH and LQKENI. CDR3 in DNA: TGTGCCAGCTCAGAGCAGGGGGGCAATGAGCAGTTCTTC. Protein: CASSEQGGNEQFF.

The DNA for the CDR3 is TGCGCCAGCAGCTTGGGAGGGGGCGGCAGTGGCTACACCTTC. Amino acids: CASSLGGGGSGYTF. The chain has TRBV5-1 and TRBJ1-2; 7 positions agree with TRBD1. The CDR3 has 14 amino acids. The V and J ends lost 0 bases and 7 bases, in that order; junction bases with no gene match: 6. Germline V gene data show CDR1 as SGHRS and CDR2 as YFSETQ. Complete variable domain (other parts from reference TRBV5-1 and TRBJ1-2): KAGVTQTPRYLIKTRGQQVTLSCSPISGHRSVSWYQQTPGQGLQFLFEYFSETQRNKGNFPGRFSGRQFSNSRSEMNVSTLELGDSALYLCASSLGGGGSGYTFGSGTRLTVV.

The CDR3 region has the DNA TGTGCCAGCAGCTTATGGGTTGGCGGGAGGGCCTCCACAGATACGCAGTATTTT. Its protein is CASSLWVGGRASTDTQYF. The J gene is TRBJ2-3, the V gene TRBV7-2; 9 positions agree with TRBD2. J gave up 2 bases and V 2 bases, and 11 bases lay outside the gene matches. Looked up from germline, CDR1 is SGHTA and CDR2 is FQGNSA. CDR3 length equals 18 residues.

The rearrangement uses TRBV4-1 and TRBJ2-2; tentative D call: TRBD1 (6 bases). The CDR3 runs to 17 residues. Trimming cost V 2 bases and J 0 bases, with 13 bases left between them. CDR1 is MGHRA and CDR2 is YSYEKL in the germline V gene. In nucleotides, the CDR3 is TGCGCCAGCAGCCAATCCCACAGGGCCCCGAACACCGGGGAGCTGTTTTTT. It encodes CASSQSHRAPNTGELFF.

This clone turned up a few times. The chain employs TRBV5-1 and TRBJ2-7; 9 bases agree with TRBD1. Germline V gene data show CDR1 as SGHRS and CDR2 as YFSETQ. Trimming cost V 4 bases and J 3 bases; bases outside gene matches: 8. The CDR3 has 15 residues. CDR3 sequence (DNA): TGCGCCAGCAGCCCAGGACAGGGGTATAACTACGAGCAGTACTTC. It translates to CASSPGQGYNYEQYF.

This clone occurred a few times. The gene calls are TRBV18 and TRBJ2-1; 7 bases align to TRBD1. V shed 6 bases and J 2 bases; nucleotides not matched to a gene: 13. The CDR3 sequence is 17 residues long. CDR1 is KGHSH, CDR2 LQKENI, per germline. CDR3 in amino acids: CASSIGVKGAAYNEQFF. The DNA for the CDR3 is TGTGCCAGCTCGATTGGGGTTAAGGGGGCTGCCTACAATGAGCAGTTCTTC.

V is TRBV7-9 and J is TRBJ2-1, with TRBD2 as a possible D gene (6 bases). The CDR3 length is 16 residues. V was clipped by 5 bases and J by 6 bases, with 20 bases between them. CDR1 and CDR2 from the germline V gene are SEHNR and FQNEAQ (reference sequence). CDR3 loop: CASSPRGGADPNEQFF. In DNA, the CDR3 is TGTGCCAGCAGCCCTCGGGGCGGGGCCGACCCCAATGAGCAGTTCTTC.

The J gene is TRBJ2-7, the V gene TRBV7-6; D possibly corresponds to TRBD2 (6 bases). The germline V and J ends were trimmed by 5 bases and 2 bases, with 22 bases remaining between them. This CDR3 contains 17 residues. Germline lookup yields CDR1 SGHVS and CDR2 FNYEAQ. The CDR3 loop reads CASSVLPLAGTTYEQYF. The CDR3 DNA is TGTGCCAGCAGCGTACTCCCCTTGGCGGGAACTACCTACGAGCAGTACTTC.

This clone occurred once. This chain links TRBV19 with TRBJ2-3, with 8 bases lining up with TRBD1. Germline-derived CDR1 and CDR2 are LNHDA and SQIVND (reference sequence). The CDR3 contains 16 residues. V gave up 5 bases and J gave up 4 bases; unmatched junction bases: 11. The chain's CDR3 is CASSVDRGIVSDTQYF. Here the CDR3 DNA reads TGTGCCAGTAGTGTTGACAGGGGAATTGTTTCAGATACGCAGTATTTT.

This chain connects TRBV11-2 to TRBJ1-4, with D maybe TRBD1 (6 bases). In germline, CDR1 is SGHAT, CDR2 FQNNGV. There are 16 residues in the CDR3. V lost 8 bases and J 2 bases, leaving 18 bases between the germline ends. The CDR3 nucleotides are TGTGCCAGCGGTCCACGCAAAGGACAGACTAATGAAAAACTGTTTTTT. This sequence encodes CASGPRKGQTNEKLFF.

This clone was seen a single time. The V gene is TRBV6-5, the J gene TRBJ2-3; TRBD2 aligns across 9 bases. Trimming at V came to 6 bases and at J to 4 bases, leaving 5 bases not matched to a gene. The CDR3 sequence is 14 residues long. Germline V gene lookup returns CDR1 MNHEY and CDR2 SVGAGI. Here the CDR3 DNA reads TGTGCCAGCAGAGTAGCGGGAGAGGCAGATACGCAGTATTTT. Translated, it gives CASRVAGEADTQYF.

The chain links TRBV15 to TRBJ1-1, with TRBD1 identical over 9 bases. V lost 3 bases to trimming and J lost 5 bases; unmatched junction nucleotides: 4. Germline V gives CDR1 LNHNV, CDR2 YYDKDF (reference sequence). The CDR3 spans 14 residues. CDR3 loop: CATSRTGGVTEAFF. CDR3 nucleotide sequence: TGTGCCACCAGCAGGACAGGGGGAGTTACTGAAGCTTTCTTT.

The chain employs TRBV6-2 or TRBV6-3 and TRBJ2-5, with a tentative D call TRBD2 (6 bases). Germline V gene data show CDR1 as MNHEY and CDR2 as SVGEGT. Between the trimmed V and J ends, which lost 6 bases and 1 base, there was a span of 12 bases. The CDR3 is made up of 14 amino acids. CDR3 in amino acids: CASSGGGVQETQYF. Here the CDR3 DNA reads TGTGCCAGCAGCGGCGGCGGGGTCCAAGAGACCCAGTACTTC.

CDR3 sequence: CASSLGENYEQYF. CDR3 DNA: TGTGCCAGCAGCCTGGGCGAGAATTACGAGCAGTACTTC. This chain connects TRBV7-8 to TRBJ2-7; D not resolved. Germline V gene data show CDR1 as SGHVS and CDR2 as FQNEAQ. CDR3 length: 13 amino acids. Trimming pared 5 bases from V and 4 bases from J, leaving 12 bases between.

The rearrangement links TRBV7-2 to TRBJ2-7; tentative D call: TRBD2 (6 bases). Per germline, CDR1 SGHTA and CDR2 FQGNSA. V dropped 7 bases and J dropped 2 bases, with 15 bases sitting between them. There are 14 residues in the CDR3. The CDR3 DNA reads TGTGCCAGCACCTGGAGTGGGAGGCCCTACGAGCAGTACTTC. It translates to CASTWSGRPYEQYF.

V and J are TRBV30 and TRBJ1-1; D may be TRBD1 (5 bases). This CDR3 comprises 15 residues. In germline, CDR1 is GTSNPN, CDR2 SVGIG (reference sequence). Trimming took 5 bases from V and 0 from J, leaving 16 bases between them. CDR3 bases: TGTGCCTGGGGAGTTGTCAGGGCCATGAACACTGAAGCTTTCTTT. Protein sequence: CAWGVVRAMNTEAFF.